This T cell receptor (beta chain) appears in the sequencing data of a study of blood T cell repertoires in COVID-19. Study in general: Acute and convalescent COVID-19 specimens originated in the United States, Italy and Spain. T cells, B-cell-depleted T cells, or PBMCs provided the cDNA or gDNA that served as material.

Assay: immunoSEQ multiplex PCR; the TCRdb copy retains only in-frame clones and omits some. The sample includes 40,000 to 55,000 clones, more than 70% of them seen just once. J lost 0 bases, V lost 1 base, and 5 bases had no gene match. Germline V lookup: CDR1 SGHNT, CDR2 YYREEE (reference sequence). The CDR3 sequence is 16 residues long. The source is a woman of 80 years or more with acute or convalescent COVID-19. The source material was peripheral blood. V gene TRBV5-4 combines with J gene TRBJ2-3; 7 bases fit TRBD1. CDR3 coding DNA: TGTGCCAGCAGCTTGTCCGGGACAGCTAGCACAGATACGCAGTATTTT. Protein: CASSLSGTASTDTQYF.